What follows is one T cell receptor (beta chain) and its context. Its antigen is undetermined. This entry comes from a study of T cells in localized non-small cell lung cancer. Regarding the study as a whole: Researchers found a median approximately 53 of the top 100 tumor clones in adjacent lung. Only one tumor region was sequenced, so heterogeneity remains possible.

The CDR3 is made up of 15 amino acids. With 1 base removed from V and 2 bases from J, the gap between germline ends came to 11 bases. Germline lookup yields CDR1 SGHTA and CDR2 FQGNSA. The table came from immunoSEQ multiplex PCR; TCRdb's copy has only in-frame clones and leaves some out. The sample includes 24,000 or so clones, roughly 88% of them seen just once. J is TRBJ1-2 and V is TRBV7-2, with D perhaps TRBD1 (5 bases). The specimen was peripheral blood mononuclear cells, collected before any cancer treatment. The TCR comes from a woman aged 40 to 75 with stage III lung adenocarcinoma. DNA of the CDR3: TGTGCCAGCAGCTTAGTCGCGCAGGGCAACTATGGCTACACCTTC. This sequence encodes CASSLVAQGNYGYTF.